Listed here are 19 T cell receptor beta chains from one sample, sequenced in a study of OX40 agonist ivuxolimab in advanced cancers. The table came from immunoSEQ multiplex PCR; TCRdb's copy has only in-frame clones and leaves some out. The sample holds around 83,000 clones, approximately 88% seen once. The material sequenced was CD4+ or CD8+ T cells sorted from blood, taken in a trial of the OX40 agonist ivuxolimab. Every receptor here comes from an adult with an advanced solid tumor such as melanoma, head and neck, liver or kidney cancer.

The V call is TRBV5-1, the J call TRBJ2-3, with 9 bases that match TRBD2. Germline CDR1 SGHRS, CDR2 YFSETQ. CDR3 length: 14 amino acids. After removal of 3 bases from V and 8 bases from J, the junction contained 7 bases not matched to a gene. The CDR3 protein is CASSSIAGEGTQYF. CDR3 sequence (DNA): TGCGCCAGCAGCTCAATAGCGGGAGAGGGTACGCAGTATTTT. The complete variable domain, with remaining parts taken from reference TRBV5-1 and TRBJ2-3, reads KAGVTQTPRYLIKTRGQQVTLSCSPISGHRSVSWYQQTPGQGLQFLFEYFSETQRNKGNFPGRFSGRQFSNSRSEMNVSTLELGDSALYLCASSSIAGEGTQYFGPGTRLTVL.

The chain combines TRBV13 with TRBJ2-3; weak D call: TRBD1 (6 bases). Looked up from germline, CDR1 is PRHDT and CDR2 is FYEKMQ (reference sequence). This CDR3 is built from 14 residues. Trimming pared 3 bases from V and 3 bases from J, leaving 10 bases between. CDR3 DNA: TGTGCCAGCAGCTTCCAACAGGGAACAGATACGCAGTATTTT. Translated: CASSFQQGTDTQYF.

This clone has only one observation. The chain carries TRBV18 and TRBJ2-5, with 10 bases lining up with TRBD2. CDR1 is KGHSH and CDR2 is LQKENI in the germline V gene. CDR3 length equals 15 residues. V lost 4 bases to trimming and J lost 3 bases; unmatched junction nucleotides: 5. The chain's CDR3 is CASSRPGTSEETQYF. The CDR3 DNA is TGTGCCAGCTCACGCCCCGGGACTAGCGAAGAGACCCAGTACTTC.

This clone was counted once. Germline and junction disagree at one end, which may indicate a read error. The gene calls are TRBV7-7 and TRBJ2-1; tentative D call: TRBD2 (7 bases). Germline V lookup: CDR1 SSHAT, CDR2 FNYEAQ (reference sequence). This CDR3 is built from 14 residues. CDR3 nucleotide sequence: TGTGCTAGCAGCTTAGGCCTCGGGGGGCATGAGCAGTTCTTC. Translation gives CASSLGLGGHEQFF.

The V gene is TRBV6-6, the J gene TRBJ2-3, with D perhaps matching TRBD2 (7 bases). V was pared by 8 bases and J by 1 base, with 19 bases between. CDR3 length: 16 residues. Germline lookup yields CDR1 MNHNY and CDR2 SVGAGI (reference sequence). CDR3 in DNA: TGTGCCAGCGGAGAGGGGGGAGGGCGTGGCACAGATACGCAGTATTTT. Translation gives CASGEGGGRGTDTQYF.

The chain carries TRBV6-5 and TRBJ2-7; TRBD2 might be the D (7 bases). From germline, CDR1 is MNHEY and CDR2 SVGAGI. The germline V and J ends were trimmed by 6 bases and 5 bases, with 20 bases remaining between them. The CDR3 runs 15 residues. DNA for the CDR3: TGTGCCAGCAGCTCGTCGGGGGGCTTCATGAACGAGCAGTACTTC. It codes for CASSSSGGFMNEQYF.

The chain joins TRBV5-4 to TRBJ2-3, with D perhaps matching TRBD2 (5 bases). The V and J ends lost 4 bases and 2 bases respectively, with 17 bases between them. Germline CDR1 is SGHNT and CDR2 is YYREEE (reference sequence). The CDR3 has 16 amino acids. The CDR3 is CASSTGERSFTDTQYF. As DNA, the CDR3 is TGTGCCAGCAGCACCGGGGAGCGCAGTTTCACAGATACGCAGTATTTT. Complete variable domain (other parts from reference TRBV5-4 and TRBJ2-3): ETGVTQSPTHLIKTRGQQVTLRCSSQSGHNTVSWYQQALGQGPQFIFQYYREEENGRGNFPPRFSGLQFPNYSSELNVNALELDDSALYLCASSTGERSFTDTQYFGPGTRLTVL.

This clone was recorded once. The V and J genes are TRBV30 and TRBJ1-3; D gene uncertain. V was clipped by 3 bases and J by 4 bases, with 7 bases between them. Germline lookup yields CDR1 GTSNPN and CDR2 SVGIG (reference sequence). CDR3 length: 12 amino acids. CDR3 sequence reads: CAWRLSGNTIYF. The CDR3 region has the DNA TGTGCCTGGAGACTTTCGGGAAACACCATATATTTT.

The chain has TRBV2 and TRBJ1-1, with D hard to call. CDR3 size: 16 residues. Germline CDR1 SNHLY, CDR2 FYNNEI. Trimming cost V 7 bases and J 0 bases, with 18 bases left between them. The CDR3: CASTENGPIMNTEAFF. The CDR3 DNA is TGTGCCAGCACCGAAAACGGGCCTATAATGAACACTGAAGCTTTCTTT.

V gene TRBV18 combines with J gene TRBJ2-7; weak D call: TRBD2 (6 bases). V dropped 2 bases and J dropped 1 base, with 15 bases sitting between them. CDR1 and CDR2 from the germline V gene are KGHSH and LQKENI. The CDR3 has 16 residues. The CDR3 DNA follows: TGTGCCAGCTCACCATCGGGGGATCTAACGTCCTACGAGCAGTACTTC. It is translated as CASSPSGDLTSYEQYF.

V is TRBV11-3 and J is TRBJ2-1, with D possibly TRBD2 on 6 matching bases. The CDR3 is 17 residues long. Germline V gene data show CDR1 as SGHNT and CDR2 as YENEEA. Deletions cut 4 bases from V and 0 bases from J, with 16 bases between. In nucleotides, the CDR3 is TGTGCCAGCAGCTCCAGAGGGTCCGGGAGCTCCTACAATGAGCAGTTCTTC. It translates to CASSSRGSGSSYNEQFF.

This chain connects TRBV7-9 to TRBJ1-4, with D perhaps TRBD1 (5 bases). V lost 4 bases, J lost 4 bases, and 10 bases lay in between. The germline V gene encodes CDR1 SEHNR and CDR2 FQNEAQ (reference sequence). The length of the CDR3 is 14 residues. The CDR3 region has the DNA TGTGCCAGCAGCTATTGGGACGGTAATGAAAAACTGTTTTTT. This encodes CASSYWDGNEKLFF.

The chain combines TRBV5-4 with TRBJ1-2; TRBD1 is a possible D gene (5 bases). Trimming removed 1 base at V and 4 bases at J, with 8 bases between. The CDR3 length is 13 residues. Germline values: CDR1 SGHNT, CDR2 YYREEE (reference sequence). The CDR3 sequence is CASSLRGSYGYTF. The CDR3 nucleotides read TGTGCCAGCAGCTTGCGGGGGAGCTATGGCTACACCTTC.

CDR3 nucleotide sequence: TGTGCCAGCAGCCTGATTAGCGGGCTCTCCTACGAGCAGTACTTC. Protein: CASSLISGLSYEQYF. The chain couples TRBV4-2 to TRBJ2-7; TRBD2 aligns across 7 bases. Germline V gene data show CDR1 as LGHNA and CDR2 as YNFKEQ. The CDR3 is 15 amino acids. V was clipped by 4 bases and J by 0 bases; unmatched bases: 6.

This clone appeared a single time. The chain employs TRBV29-1 and TRBJ2-1; TRBD2 matches 12 bases. This CDR3 spans 16 amino acids. Germline V gene sequence: CDR1 SQVTM, CDR2 ANQGSEA. V lost 6 bases and J lost 3; bases outside the gene matches: 9. The CDR3 DNA is TGCAGCGTGATTCCTAGCGGGAGGGCCGGCTACAATGAGCAGTTCTTC. This sequence encodes CSVIPSGRAGYNEQFF.

The chain recombines TRBV18 with TRBJ1-2; D may be TRBD1 (5 bases). The CDR3 consists of 13 residues. Trimming stripped 2 bases from V and 6 bases from J, with 10 bases between. The V gene's germline CDR1 is KGHSH and CDR2 LQKENI. Here the CDR3 reads CASSPFGADGYTF. The CDR3 nucleotides read TGTGCCAGCTCACCATTTGGGGCGGATGGCTACACCTTC.

CDR3 region: CASSPRDSRADTQYF. The CDR3 DNA reads as TGTGCCAGCAGCCCCAGGGATTCAAGGGCAGATACGCAGTATTTT. The chain uses TRBV11-3 and TRBJ2-3; a weak D match, TRBD1 (5 bases). This CDR3 has 15 residues. Germline CDR1 SGHNT, CDR2 YENEEA. V was shortened by 5 bases and J by 4 bases, with 16 bases between the two germline ends.

A few counts support this clone. The rearrangement joins TRBV19 to TRBJ1-5; D unresolved. V lost 3 bases and J 2 bases, leaving 8 bases between the germline ends. CDR1 is LNHDA and CDR2 is SQIVND in the germline V gene (reference sequence). The CDR3 contains 14 residues. As DNA, the CDR3 is TGTGCCAGTAGTATTCCGGGTGGCAATCAGCCCCAGCATTTT. Protein sequence: CASSIPGGNQPQHF.

The chain is built from TRBV5-8 and TRBJ1-2; the match to TRBD1 covers 11 bases. Germline V gene data show CDR1 as SGHTS and CDR2 as YDEGEE. There are 13 residues in the CDR3. V trimming: 4 bases; J trimming: 7 bases; junction bases outside the gene matches: 3. The CDR3 sequence: CASSGQGAGGYTF. CDR3 in DNA: TGTGCCAGCAGCGGACAGGGGGCAGGTGGCTACACCTTC.